The TCR beta chain described here comes from a study of neurological immune-mediated disorders. TCRdb independently ran MiXCR on the 5' RACE reads; one entry per CDR3 protein. The sample holds tens of thousands of distinct CDR3 sequences, 3% to 4% seen once. This clonotype was detected many times. In germline, CDR1 is DFQATT, CDR2 SNEGSKA (reference sequence). The CDR3 is made up of 14 amino acids. Unmatched junction bases numbered 8, after V lost 5 bases and J lost 4 bases. The sequence was obtained from a woman in her fifties or sixties with multiple sclerosis. The chain is built from TRBV20-1 and TRBJ2-7; TRBD1 aligns across 10 bases. The sequenced material came from PBMCs. CDR3 amino acids: CSAVGQGGGYEQYF. As DNA, the CDR3 is TGCAGTGCTGTAGGACAGGGGGGCGGGTACGAGCAGTACTTC.